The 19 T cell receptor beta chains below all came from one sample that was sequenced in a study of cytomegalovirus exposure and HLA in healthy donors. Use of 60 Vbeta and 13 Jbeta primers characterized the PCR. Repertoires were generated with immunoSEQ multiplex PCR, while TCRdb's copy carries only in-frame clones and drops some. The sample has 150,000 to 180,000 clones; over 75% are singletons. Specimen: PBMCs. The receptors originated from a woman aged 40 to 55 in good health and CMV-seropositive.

The chain's CDR3 is CASSQVGGVGTDTQYF. DNA for the CDR3: TGTGCCAGCAGCCAAGTAGGGGGAGTCGGCACAGATACGCAGTATTTT. The chain has TRBV14 and TRBJ2-3, with D perhaps matching TRBD1 (6 bases). Deletions cut 1 base from V and 1 base from J, with 12 bases between. Germline CDR1 reads SGHDN; CDR2 reads FVKESK. The CDR3 runs to 16 residues.

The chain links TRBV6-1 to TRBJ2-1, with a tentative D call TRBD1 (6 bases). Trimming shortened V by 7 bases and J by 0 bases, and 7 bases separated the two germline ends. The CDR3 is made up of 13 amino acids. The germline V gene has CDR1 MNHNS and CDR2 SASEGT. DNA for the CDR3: TGTGCCAGCAAGGGGGTCTCCTACAATGAGCAGTTCTTC. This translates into CASKGVSYNEQFF.

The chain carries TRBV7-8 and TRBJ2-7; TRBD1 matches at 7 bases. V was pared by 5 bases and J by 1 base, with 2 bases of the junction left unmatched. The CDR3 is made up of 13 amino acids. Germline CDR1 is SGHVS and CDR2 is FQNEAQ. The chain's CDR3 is CASSMTGSYEQYF. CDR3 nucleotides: TGTGCCAGCAGCATGACAGGGTCCTACGAGCAGTACTTC.

Here the CDR3 DNA reads TGTGCCAGCAGCGCCTCGGTTGGGGCTGAAAAACTGTTTTTT. Residues: CASSASVGAEKLFF. The chain uses TRBV9 and TRBJ1-4; possible D gene TRBD1, 5 bases. V lost 3 bases, J lost 7 bases, and 13 bases lay in between. CDR1 is SGDLS, CDR2 YYNGEE, per germline. CDR3 length: 14 residues.

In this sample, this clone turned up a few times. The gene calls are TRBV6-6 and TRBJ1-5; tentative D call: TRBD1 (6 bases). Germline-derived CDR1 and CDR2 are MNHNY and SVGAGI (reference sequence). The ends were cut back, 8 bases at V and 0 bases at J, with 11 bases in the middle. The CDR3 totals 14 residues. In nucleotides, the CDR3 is TGTGCCAGCCACACAGGGCGTAGCAATCAGCCCCAGCATTTT. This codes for CASHTGRSNQPQHF.

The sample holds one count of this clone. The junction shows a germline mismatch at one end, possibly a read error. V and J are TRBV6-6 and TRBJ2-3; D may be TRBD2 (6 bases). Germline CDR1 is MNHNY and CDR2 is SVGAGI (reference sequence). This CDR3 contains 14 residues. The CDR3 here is CASGDSSGVTTWHF. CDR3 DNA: TGTGCCAGCGGCGACAGTTCGGGGGTCACTACCTGGCATTTT.

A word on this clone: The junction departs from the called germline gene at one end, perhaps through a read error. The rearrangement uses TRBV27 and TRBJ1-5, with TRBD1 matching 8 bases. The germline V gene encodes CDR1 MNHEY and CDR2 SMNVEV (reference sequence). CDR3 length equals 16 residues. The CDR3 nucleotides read TGTGCCAGCGGTTTGACAGGGGCGTTTAGCAATCAGCCCCAGCATTTT. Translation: CASGLTGAFSNQPQHF.

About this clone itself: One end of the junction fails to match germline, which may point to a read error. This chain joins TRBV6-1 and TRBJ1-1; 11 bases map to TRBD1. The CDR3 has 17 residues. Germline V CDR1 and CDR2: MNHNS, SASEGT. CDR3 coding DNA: TGTGCCAGCAGCGAAGGAGGACAGGGGGCGCGGTTGCCTGAAGCTTTCTTT. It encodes CASSEGGQGARLPEAFF.

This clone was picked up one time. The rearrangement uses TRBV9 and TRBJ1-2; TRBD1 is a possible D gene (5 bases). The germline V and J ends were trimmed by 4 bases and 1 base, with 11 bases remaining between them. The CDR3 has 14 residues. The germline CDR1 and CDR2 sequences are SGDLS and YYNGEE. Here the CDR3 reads CASSRGGLNYGYTF. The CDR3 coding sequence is TGTGCCAGCAGCCGGGGGGGACTTAACTATGGCTACACCTTC.

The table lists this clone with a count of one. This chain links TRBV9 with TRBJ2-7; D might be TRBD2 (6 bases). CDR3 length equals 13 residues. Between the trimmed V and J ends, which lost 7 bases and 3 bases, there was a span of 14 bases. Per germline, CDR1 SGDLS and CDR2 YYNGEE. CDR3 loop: CASGRDGNYEQYF. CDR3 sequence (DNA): TGTGCCAGCGGGCGGGACGGAAACTACGAGCAGTACTTC.

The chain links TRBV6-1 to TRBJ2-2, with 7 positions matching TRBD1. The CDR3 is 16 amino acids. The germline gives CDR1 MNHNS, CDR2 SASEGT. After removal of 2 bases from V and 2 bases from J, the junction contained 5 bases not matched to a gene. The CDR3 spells CASSELGTVNTGELFF. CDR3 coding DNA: TGTGCCAGCAGTGAACTGGGGACAGTAAACACCGGGGAGCTGTTTTTT.

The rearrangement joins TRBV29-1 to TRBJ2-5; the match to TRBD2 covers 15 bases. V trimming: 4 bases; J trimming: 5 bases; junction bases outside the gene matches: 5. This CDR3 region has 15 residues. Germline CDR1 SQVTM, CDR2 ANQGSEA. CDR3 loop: CSVARTSGRVETQYF. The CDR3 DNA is TGCAGCGTTGCCCGGACTAGCGGGAGGGTTGAGACCCAGTACTTC.

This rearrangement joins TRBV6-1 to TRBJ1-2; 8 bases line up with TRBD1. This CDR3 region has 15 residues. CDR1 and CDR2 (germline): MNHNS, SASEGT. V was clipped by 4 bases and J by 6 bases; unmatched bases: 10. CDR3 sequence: CASSVYAQGVDGYTF. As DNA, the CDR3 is TGTGCCAGCAGTGTTTACGCACAGGGGGTTGATGGCTACACCTTC.

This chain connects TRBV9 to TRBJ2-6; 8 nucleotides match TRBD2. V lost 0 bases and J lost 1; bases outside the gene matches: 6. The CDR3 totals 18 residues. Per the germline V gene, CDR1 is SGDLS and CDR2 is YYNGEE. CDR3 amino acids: CASSVAGGPLSGANVLTF. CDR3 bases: TGTGCCAGCAGCGTAGCGGGAGGGCCATTATCTGGGGCCAACGTCCTGACTTTC.

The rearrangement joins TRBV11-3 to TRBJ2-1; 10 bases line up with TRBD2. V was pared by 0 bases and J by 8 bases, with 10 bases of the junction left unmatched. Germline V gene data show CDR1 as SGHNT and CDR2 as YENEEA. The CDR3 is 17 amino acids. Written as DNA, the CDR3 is TGTGCCAGCAGCTTAGATCCCCCTAGCGGGAGTTTATATGAGCAGTTCTTC. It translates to CASSLDPPSGSLYEQFF.

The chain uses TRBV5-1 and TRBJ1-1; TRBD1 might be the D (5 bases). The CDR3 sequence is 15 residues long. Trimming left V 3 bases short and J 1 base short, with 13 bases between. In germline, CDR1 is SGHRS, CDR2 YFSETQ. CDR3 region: CASSSPTVTNTEAFF. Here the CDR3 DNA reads TGCGCCAGCAGCTCACCGACAGTAACGAACACTGAAGCTTTCTTT.

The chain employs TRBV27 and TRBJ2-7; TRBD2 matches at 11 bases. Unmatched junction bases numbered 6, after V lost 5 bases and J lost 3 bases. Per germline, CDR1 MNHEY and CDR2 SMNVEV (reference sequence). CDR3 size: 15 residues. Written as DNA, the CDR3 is TGTGCCAGCAGTCCCAAACTAGCGGGGGTCTACGAGCAGTACTTC. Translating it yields CASSPKLAGVYEQYF.

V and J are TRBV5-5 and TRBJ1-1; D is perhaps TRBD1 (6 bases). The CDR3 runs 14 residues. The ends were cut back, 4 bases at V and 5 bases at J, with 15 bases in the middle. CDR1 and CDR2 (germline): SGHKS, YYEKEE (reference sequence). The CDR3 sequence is CASSRTQGGTEAFF. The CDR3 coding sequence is TGTGCCAGCAGCCGGACACAGGGAGGGACTGAAGCTTTCTTT.

Here the CDR3 reads CASSGDYFYEQYF. The CDR3 region has the DNA TGTGCCAGCAGCGGGGACTATTTCTACGAGCAGTACTTC. The chain employs TRBV6-1 and TRBJ2-7; 7 bases map to TRBD2. The trim removed 6 bases at V and 3 bases at J, leaving 5 bases unmatched. This CDR3 is 13 amino acids long. CDR1 is MNHNS, CDR2 SASEGT, per germline.